The 12 T cell receptor beta chains reported below all come from one sample, sequenced in a study of T cell responses to AZD1222 COVID-19 vaccine. Clones were sequenced by immunoSEQ multiplex PCR, and TCRdb holds only the in-frame ones, with some missing. In the table there are roughly 87,000 clones, 89% of which are singletons. The sequences come from peripheral blood, collected 28 days after the second AZD1222 dose. These receptors were obtained from an adult who received the AZD1222 COVID-19 vaccine.

The genes are TRBV5-3 and TRBJ2-2; D is perhaps TRBD2 (7 bases). Being an ORF, TRBV5-3 has a function that is uncertain. V was cut by 1 base and J by 4 bases, with 11 bases left in between. The CDR3 runs 15 residues. The DNA of the CDR3 is TGTGCCAGAAGCTTGTTTAGGGGGGGCACCGGGGAGCTGTTTTTT. Translated, it gives CARSLFRGGTGELFF.

This rearrangement joins TRBV4-2 to TRBJ2-1; 10 positions match TRBD2. V was pared by 0 bases and J by 6 bases, with 8 bases of the junction left unmatched. CDR3 size: 17 residues. Looked up from germline, CDR1 is LGHNA and CDR2 is YNFKEQ. The CDR3 spells CASSQDGPAGGSNEQFF. The CDR3 nucleotides are TGTGCCAGCAGCCAAGATGGGCCAGCGGGGGGGAGCAATGAGCAGTTCTTC.

The chain carries TRBV7-2 and TRBJ1-2, with 11 bases identical to TRBD1. This CDR3 contains 15 residues. CDR1 and CDR2 (germline): SGHTA, FQGNSA. V shed 5 bases, J shed 2 bases, and the junction held 4 bases outside the gene matches. Here the CDR3 DNA reads TGTGCCAGCAGCCCCTGGACAGGGGGCAACTATGGCTACACCTTC. This codes for CASSPWTGGNYGYTF.

V and J are TRBV6-5 and TRBJ1-2, with no clear D. The CDR3 extends over 12 amino acids. Germline V gives CDR1 MNHEY, CDR2 SVGAGI. V lost 11 bases and J 4 bases, leaving 14 bases between the germline ends. This chain's CDR3 is CASLSQSYGYTF. The CDR3 DNA reads TGTGCCTCGTTGAGCCAAAGCTATGGCTACACCTTC.

DNA of the CDR3: TGTGCCAGCAGTTACTGGGGCACCAAAAAAGCCTACGAGCAGTACTTC. It translates to CASSYWGTKKAYEQYF. This chain links TRBV6-5 with TRBJ2-7; D may be TRBD1 (5 bases). This CDR3 is built from 16 residues. Germline V gives CDR1 MNHEY, CDR2 SVGAGI. Trimming removed 1 base from V and 2 bases from J, with 15 bases in between.

The V and J genes are TRBV7-9 and TRBJ1-2; possible D gene TRBD1, 5 bases. Germline V CDR1 and CDR2: SEHNR, FQNEAQ (reference sequence). Trimming pared 5 bases from V and 6 bases from J, leaving 16 bases between. The CDR3 has 14 residues. The CDR3 DNA reads TGTGCCAGCAGCCCTGACAGATCCCCCCATGGCTACACCTTC. It translates to CASSPDRSPHGYTF. The variable domain in full, with the rest retrieved from reference TRBV7-9 and TRBJ1-2, is DTGVSQNPRHKITKRGQNVTFRCDPISEHNRLYWYRQTLGQGPEFLTYFQNEAQLEKSRLLSDRFSAERPKGSFSTLEIQRTEQGDSAMYLCASSPDRSPHGYTFGSGTRLTVV.

The chain is built from TRBV6-5 and TRBJ1-5; D is undetermined. CDR3 length equals 13 residues. Trimming took 6 bases from V and 6 from J, leaving 12 bases between them. CDR1 is MNHEY and CDR2 is SVGAGI in the germline V gene. CDR3 protein: CASSPQSTQPQHF. CDR3 bases: TGTGCCAGCAGCCCACAATCCACTCAGCCCCAGCATTTT.

The chain carries TRBV7-9 and TRBJ2-7; D perhaps matches TRBD1 (6 bases). In germline, CDR1 is SEHNR, CDR2 FQNEAQ (reference sequence). Trimming pared 3 bases from V and 4 bases from J, leaving 16 bases between. The CDR3 contains 15 residues. The CDR3 loop reads CASSFGTGTPYEQYF. CDR3 nucleotide sequence: TGTGCCAGCAGCTTCGGCACAGGGACACCTTACGAGCAGTACTTC.

The chain has TRBV29-1 and TRBJ2-7; D could derive from TRBD1 or TRBD2 (5 bases each). Germline CDR1 and CDR2: SQVTM and ANQGSEA. The V gene lost 6 bases and the J gene lost 3 bases, with 15 bases spanning the gap. This CDR3 contains 13 residues. CDR3 residues: CSVRDGRSYEQYF. The DNA for the CDR3 is TGCAGCGTCCGGGACGGCCGGAGCTACGAGCAGTACTTC.

The chain is built from TRBV4-1 and TRBJ1-2; D is unresolved. V was shortened by 1 base and J by 7 bases, with 19 bases between the two germline ends. CDR3 size: 16 residues. Germline loops: CDR1 MGHRA, CDR2 YSYEKL. In nucleotides, the CDR3 is TGCGCCAGCAGCCAAGTTGGGAGCCCGGTTAAGGCTGGCTACACCTTC. As protein: CASSQVGSPVKAGYTF.

V and J are TRBV27 and TRBJ2-1; 8 bases agree with TRBD2. This CDR3 spans 18 amino acids. Germline V gives CDR1 MNHEY, CDR2 SMNVEV (reference sequence). V lost 6 bases and J lost 3; bases outside the gene matches: 16. The CDR3 loop is CASSSTGGGSEDYNEQFF. The DNA of the CDR3 is TGTGCCAGCAGCTCAACCGGGGGGGGTAGCGAGGACTACAATGAGCAGTTCTTC.

With respect to this clone: The same CDR3 arises from other DNA sequences in this sample as well. V and J are TRBV24-1 and TRBJ2-1; D is tentatively TRBD1 or TRBD2 (6 bases each). Trimming removed 10 bases at V and 2 bases at J, with 8 bases between. The CDR3 runs to 12 residues. Germline V gives CDR1 KGHDR, CDR2 SFDVKD. The CDR3 DNA reads as TGTGCCACTAGGGGGGCCTACAATGAGCAGTTCTTC. It yields the protein CATRGAYNEQFF.